This record concerns one TCR beta chain sequence. This sample stems from a study of blood T cell repertoires in COVID-19. Study details: Researchers got acute and convalescent COVID-19 samples from the United States, Italy and Spain. Sources were T cells, B-cell-depleted T cells, or PBMCs; the material itself was cDNA or gDNA.

Per the original methods: Quantification of nucleated cells was approximated via reference gene primer amplification. Sequencing was performed with immunoSEQ multiplex PCR; in TCRdb, only in-frame clones are kept and a portion is missing. D and trimming come from the DNA, and the V and J calls and clone size come from that table. The sample consists of 95,000 to 150,000 clones, over 75% of them appearing once. The CDR3 totals 15 residues. The V and J ends lost 1 base and 7 bases respectively, with 14 bases between them. The germline CDR1 and CDR2 sequences are LNHDA and SQIVND (reference sequence). The source material was peripheral blood. The rearrangement joins TRBV19 to TRBJ2-1, with D perhaps matching TRBD1 (7 bases). This clonotype was sampled from a man in his 60s with active or convalescent COVID-19. CDR3 sequence (DNA): TGTGCCAGTAGTATAGCAGGCAGGGGGGTAAATGAGCAGTTCTTC. Translated: CASSIAGRGVNEQFF. The full variable domain, in which reference TRBV19 and TRBJ2-1 provide the parts outside the CDR3, is DGGITQSPKYLFRKEGQNVTLSCEQNLNHDAMYWYRQDPGQGLRLIYYSQIVNDFQKGDIAEGYSVSREKKESFPLTVTSAQKNPTAFYLCASSIAGRGVNEQFFGPGTRLTVL.